This T cell receptor (beta chain) was recovered during a study of radiotherapy plus CTLA-4 blockade in lung cancer. The overall study: With over 25% of patients having disease control, objective responses were seen in approximately 17%.

On this clone: What it recognizes is unknown.

Patients with chemo-refractory metastatic non-small-cell lung cancer received focal radiation plus CTLA-4 blockade with ipilimumab. The repertoire was sequenced with immunoSEQ multiplex PCR; TCRdb's copy has only in-frame clones and lacks some. The table includes around 43,000 clones, 60% to 80% detected once. V was clipped by 1 base and J by 8 bases, with 12 bases between them. Per germline, CDR1 SGHRS and CDR2 YFSETQ. The CDR3 loop spans 14 amino acids. Study-wide points: Clones derived from tumor TCRs expanded in blood after radiotherapy plus ipilimumab. In blood, early T cell clone dynamics reportedly predicted response best, together with interferon-beta.

The sequence was obtained from a human donor with non-small cell lung cancer who had stable disease on radiotherapy plus ipilimumab. The sequences come from peripheral blood, collected from a patient treated with radiotherapy plus ipilimumab. The chain employs TRBV5-1 and TRBJ1-4; a weak D match, TRBD1 (5 bases). CDR3 coding DNA: TGCGCCAGCAGCTTGTACGGGGGAGGGGAAAAACTGTTTTTT. Translating it yields CASSLYGGGEKLFF.